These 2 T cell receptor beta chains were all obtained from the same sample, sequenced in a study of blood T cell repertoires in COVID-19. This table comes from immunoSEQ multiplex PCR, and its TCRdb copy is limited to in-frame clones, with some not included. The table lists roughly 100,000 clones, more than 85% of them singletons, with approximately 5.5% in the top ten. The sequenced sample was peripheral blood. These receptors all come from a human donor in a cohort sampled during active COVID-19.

The DNA of the CDR3 is TGTGCCACCAGTGATCCCCGGACAGGGTACACAGATACGCAGTATTTT. It translates to CATSDPRTGYTDTQYF. The J gene is TRBJ2-3, the V gene TRBV24-1, with 8 bases aligning to TRBD1. V was pared by 3 bases and J by 2 bases, with 6 bases of the junction left unmatched. The CDR3 is 16 residues long. CDR1 is KGHDR, CDR2 SFDVKD, per germline.

Here the CDR3 reads CASSPDRAYGYTF. CDR3 coding DNA: TGTGCCAGCAGTCCCGACAGGGCCTATGGCTACACCTTC. The V call is TRBV6-6, the J call TRBJ1-2; 7 nucleotides match TRBD1. Germline-derived CDR1 and CDR2 are MNHNY and SVGAGI (reference sequence). There are 13 residues in the CDR3. V lost 5 bases and J lost 4; bases outside the gene matches: 4.